What follows are 18 T cell receptor beta chains derived from one specimen sequenced in a study of blood T cells in healthy people across ages. Together with a sample-barcoded 5' primer, a J-beta primer mix was included in a second PCR lasting about 6 to 11 cycles. MiXCR, run by TCRdb on the 5' RACE reads, gives a single entry per CDR3 protein. The sample consists of more than 1,400,000 distinct CDR3 sequences, roughly 40% of them appearing once. Input material: blood. The receptors stem from a woman aged 18 to 35 in good health.

J is TRBJ2-1 and V is TRBV7-7, with 9 bases fitting TRBD2. V lost 2 bases, J lost 7 bases, and 6 bases stayed unmatched. CDR3 length equals 15 residues. Germline V gives CDR1 SSHAT, CDR2 FNYEAQ (reference sequence). CDR3 sequence reads: CASSLKAGGGNEQFF. The CDR3 nucleotides read TGTGCCAGCAGCTTAAAAGCGGGAGGAGGGAATGAGCAGTTCTTC.

The chain links TRBV6-1 to TRBJ2-1, with 8 bases matching TRBD1. With 4 bases clipped from V and 1 base from J, the junction kept 3 bases outside the gene matches. Germline V gene lookup returns CDR1 MNHNS and CDR2 SASEGT. The CDR3 loop spans 15 amino acids. CDR3 region: CASSAQGVSYNEQFF. The CDR3 bases are TGTGCCAGCAGTGCACAGGGGGTGTCCTACAATGAGCAGTTCTTC.

This clonotype was detected only a few times. The chain combines TRBV20-1 with TRBJ2-1, with 9 bases that match TRBD2. Germline values: CDR1 DFQATT, CDR2 SNEGSKA (reference sequence). This CDR3 comprises 15 residues. V was clipped by 5 bases and J by 0 bases; unmatched bases: 5. The CDR3 here is CSARGLAISYNEQFF. CDR3 nucleotide sequence: TGCAGTGCTCGAGGACTAGCGATCTCCTACAATGAGCAGTTCTTC.

The chain has TRBV2 and TRBJ1-2; 8 positions match TRBD1. The CDR3 covers 15 residues. The junction had 5 bases not matched to a gene; V was cut back by 5 bases and J by 0 bases. Germline loops: CDR1 SNHLY, CDR2 FYNNEI. As DNA, the CDR3 is TGTGCCAGCAGTAGGACAGGGAAGCCTAACTATGGCTACACCTTC. Amino acids: CASSRTGKPNYGYTF.

The J gene is TRBJ2-1, the V gene TRBV14; 9 positions agree with TRBD2. The CDR3 sequence is 17 residues long. CDR1 and CDR2 from the germline V gene are SGHDN and FVKESK. The V segment lost 1 base and the J segment 4 bases; nucleotides outside the gene matches: 8. The CDR3 DNA sequence: TGTGCCAGCAGCCAAGTAATGGCGGGAGGGCGGTACAATGAGCAGTTCTTC. Protein product: CASSQVMAGGRYNEQFF.

This clonotype was seen a few times. The gene calls are TRBV20-1 and TRBJ1-6; 9 bases are a match to TRBD1. CDR3 length: 14 residues. Per the germline V gene, CDR1 is DFQATT and CDR2 is SNEGSKA (reference sequence). The ends lost 3 bases at V and 7 bases at J; junction bases unmatched: 4. CDR3: CSASSGQGNSPLHF. CDR3 in DNA: TGCAGTGCTAGCTCTGGACAGGGGAATTCACCCCTCCACTTT.

The chain carries TRBV20-1 and TRBJ2-1, with 7 bases identical to TRBD2. V gave up 1 base and J gave up 1 base; unmatched junction bases: 16. This CDR3 is 19 amino acids long. Looked up from germline, CDR1 is DFQATT and CDR2 is SNEGSKA (reference sequence). The CDR3: CSARAIWTRGSDSYNEQFF. CDR3 DNA sequence: TGCAGTGCTAGAGCTATTTGGACTAGGGGTTCCGATTCCTACAATGAGCAGTTCTTC.

This clonotype was seen only a few times. The gene calls are TRBV4-2 and TRBJ1-2; the D is unclear. Germline CDR1 reads LGHNA; CDR2 reads YNFKEQ. The CDR3 covers 16 residues. The V end was cut by 0 bases, the J end by 7 bases, with 18 bases between. The CDR3 protein is CASSQDYGTDVGGYTF. The CDR3 nucleotides are TGTGCCAGCAGCCAAGATTACGGCACGGACGTCGGTGGCTACACCTTC.

This clonotype has only a few counts. The chain carries TRBV10-3 and TRBJ2-6, with a tentative D call TRBD1 (6 bases). Trimming cost V 10 bases and J 3 bases, with 16 bases left between them. Germline loops: CDR1 ENHRY, CDR2 SYGVKD. This CDR3 spans 15 amino acids. CDR3 region: CASETGISGANVLTF. The CDR3 DNA follows: TGTGCCAGCGAAACAGGGATTAGTGGGGCCAACGTCCTGACTTTC.

Remarks on this clonotype: Germline and junction disagree at one end, which may indicate a read error. The rearrangement joins TRBV4-1 to TRBJ1-3, with no clear D. CDR3 length equals 15 residues. CDR1 and CDR2 (germline): MGHRA, YSYEKL. The DNA for the CDR3 is TGCGCCAGCAGCCAAGACAGGAACTCTGGAAACGCCATATATTTT. Protein product: CASSQDRNSGNAIYF.

This rearrangement joins TRBV5-1 to TRBJ2-7; 10 bases are a match to TRBD1. The germline V gene encodes CDR1 SGHRS and CDR2 YFSETQ. The CDR3 runs 15 residues. Losses at the gene ends were 6 bases for V and 7 bases for J; bases not matched to a gene: 13. CDR3 sequence (DNA): TGCGCCAGCAACCCGGGAGGGACAGGGGTTCAGGAGCAGTACTTC. Translating it yields CASNPGGTGVQEQYF.

The chain recombines TRBV6-1 with TRBJ2-5, with D uncertain. The V gene lost 2 bases and the J gene lost 5 bases, with 12 bases spanning the gap. The germline CDR1 and CDR2 sequences are MNHNS and SASEGT. The CDR3 is 14 residues long. The CDR3 region is CASSERLGKETQYF. The DNA for the CDR3 is TGTGCCAGCAGTGAACGGTTGGGGAAGGAGACCCAGTACTTC.

The chain couples TRBV12-5 to TRBJ2-7; a weak D match, TRBD1 (5 bases). The length of the CDR3 is 15 residues. Trimming pared 1 base from V and 0 bases from J, leaving 10 bases between. Per germline, CDR1 LGHNT and CDR2 FRNRAP. The CDR3 DNA follows: TGTGCTAGTGGTTTGGGCGTACAGGTCTCCTACGAGCAGTACTTC. This codes for CASGLGVQVSYEQYF.

This chain connects TRBV6-2 or TRBV6-3 to TRBJ2-7; D perhaps matches TRBD2 (5 bases). Germline CDR1 and CDR2: MNHEY and SVGEGT. CDR3 size: 15 residues. Between the trimmed V and J ends, which lost 2 bases and 1 base, there was a span of 12 bases. Written as DNA, the CDR3 is TGTGCCAGCAGTTACAGGGCAAGCGGATCCTACGAGCAGTACTTC. It codes for CASSYRASGSYEQYF.

V gene TRBV4-1 combines with J gene TRBJ1-5, with TRBD1 as a possible D gene (5 bases). The germline gives CDR1 MGHRA, CDR2 YSYEKL. V dropped 5 bases and J dropped 1 base, with 15 bases sitting between them. The CDR3 has 16 residues. This CDR3 reads CASSVTWGGSNQPQHF. The CDR3 DNA is TGCGCCAGCAGCGTAACGTGGGGGGGAAGCAATCAGCCCCAGCATTTT.

V and J are TRBV4-1 and TRBJ1-6; TRBD1 aligns across 7 bases. Germline CDR1 reads MGHRA; CDR2 reads YSYEKL. The V segment lost 2 bases and the J segment 10 bases; nucleotides outside the gene matches: 8. The CDR3 has 15 residues. The CDR3: CASSQRDRLDSPLHF. The CDR3 DNA follows: TGCGCCAGCAGCCAAAGGGACAGACTTGACTCACCCCTCCACTTT.

The chain couples TRBV7-2 to TRBJ2-7; D is unclear. The length of the CDR3 is 14 residues. Trimming cost V 1 base and J 0 bases, with 7 bases left between them. Germline CDR1 is SGHTA and CDR2 is FQGNSA. CDR3 sequence: CASSLGAFSYEQYF. DNA for the CDR3: TGTGCCAGCAGCTTAGGCGCGTTCTCCTACGAGCAGTACTTC.

There are a few counts of this clonotype. The V gene is TRBV20-1, the J gene TRBJ1-2; no reliable D call. CDR1 is DFQATT and CDR2 is SNEGSKA in the germline V gene (reference sequence). Trimming removed 7 bases at V and 6 bases at J, with 3 bases between. The CDR3 runs to 8 residues. The CDR3 here is CSVNGYTF. CDR3 DNA: TGCAGTGTGAATGGCTACACCTTC.